This T cell receptor (beta chain) is from a study of blood T cell repertoires in COVID-19. Study at large: COVID-19 samples from acute and convalescent phases originated in the United States, Italy and Spain. T cells, B-cell-depleted T cells, or PBMCs supplied cDNA or gDNA.

Per the study methods: Amplification of reference gene primers provided the estimated nucleated cell counts. Produced via immunoSEQ multiplex PCR; TCRdb's table is partial and in-frame only. V and J calls plus clone size are reproduced from that table; the DNA served to infer D and trimming. The sample shows about 42,000 clones, about 80% of them seen only once. V was clipped by 0 bases and J by 5 bases, with 8 bases between them. Germline CDR1 is SGHRS and CDR2 is YFSETQ. CDR3 size: 13 residues. The clonotype comes from an older man with active or convalescent COVID-19. Sequenced sample: peripheral blood. This rearrangement joins TRBV5-1 to TRBJ2-5; no definite D call. CDR3 amino acids: CASSLGAYETQYF. The CDR3 region has the DNA TGCGCCAGCAGCTTGGGGGCTTACGAGACCCAGTACTTC. The variable domain in full, completed from reference TRBV5-1 and TRBJ2-5, reads KAGVTQTPRYLIKTRGQQVTLSCSPISGHRSVSWYQQTPGQGLQFLFEYFSETQRNKGNFPGRFSGRQFSNSRSEMNVSTLELGDSALYLCASSLGAYETQYFGPGTRLLVL.